The clone carrying this T cell receptor beta chain was detected a few times. Within the sample, other DNA sequences also encode this same CDR3. Original methodology: Reference gene primer amplification gave nucleated cell count estimates. TCRdb's copy holds only in-frame clones and misses some; the assay was immunoSEQ multiplex PCR. V and J calls plus clone size are reproduced from that table; the DNA served to infer D and trimming. This table has under 200,000 clones, approximately 83% appearing once. Germline V CDR1 and CDR2: SGHRS, YFSETQ. The CDR3 runs 14 residues. After removal of 0 bases from V and 2 bases from J, the junction contained 2 bases not matched to a gene. This specimen belongs to a study of blood T cell repertoires in COVID-19. Study-level background: Samples came from the United States, Italy and Spain, spanning acute and convalescent COVID-19. The cDNA or gDNA used as material had been derived from T cells, B-cell-depleted T cells, or PBMCs.

The chain carries TRBV5-1 and TRBJ2-7, with TRBD2 matching 7 bases. This clonotype was obtained from a woman aged 80 or older with active or convalescent COVID-19. The sequenced sample was peripheral blood. The CDR3 region is CASSLAGGTYEQYF. CDR3 DNA sequence: TGCGCCAGCAGCTTGGCGGGGGGTACCTACGAGCAGTACTTC.